These 20 T cell receptor beta chains share one sample of origin, sequenced in a study of breast tumors, draining lymph nodes, adjacent tissues. TCRdb independently ran MiXCR on the multiplex PCR reads; one entry per CDR3 protein. The sample contains 20,000 to 25,000 distinct CDR3 sequences, about 41% of which appear only once. The specimen sequenced was breast tumor tissue. All receptors come from a female donor with breast cancer. Some clones in this sample may be carry-over from other donors' samples.

This clonotype was counted ten times or more. The chain has TRBV20-1 and TRBJ2-7; 7 bases are shared with TRBD2. CDR1 is DFQATT, CDR2 SNEGSKA, per germline (reference sequence). The CDR3 covers 14 residues. The V and J ends lost 3 bases and 3 bases, in that order; junction bases with no gene match: 8. The CDR3 reads CSARDPSGHYEQYF. Here the CDR3 DNA reads TGCAGTGCTAGGGACCCTAGCGGCCACTACGAGCAGTACTTC.

Ten or more counts support this clonotype. The chain links TRBV12-3 or TRBV12-4 to TRBJ2-3, with TRBD2 matching over 8 bases. V gave up 2 bases and J gave up 4 bases; unmatched junction bases: 2. The CDR3 length is 14 residues. CDR3 nucleotide sequence: TGTGCCAGCAGTTTAAGGCGGGAGGCAGATACGCAGTATTTT. It specifies CASSLRREADTQYF.

The sample holds many counts of this clonotype. The CDR3 DNA is TGTGCCAGTAGGCCCGACGAGACGAACTATGGCTACACCTTC. Translating it yields CASRPDETNYGYTF. This chain connects TRBV19 to TRBJ1-2; D remains ambiguous. The CDR3 is 14 amino acids. Germline V gene sequence: CDR1 LNHDA, CDR2 SQIVND (reference sequence). V lost 6 bases and J lost 2, with 13 bases in between.

This clonotype was counted many times. The chain is built from TRBV18 and TRBJ2-3, with D tentatively TRBD2 (6 bases). Germline V gene data show CDR1 as KGHSH and CDR2 as LQKENI. The CDR3 is 14 residues long. V dropped 4 bases and J dropped 2 bases, with 10 bases sitting between them. The CDR3 reads CASSLRLDTDTQYF. As DNA, the CDR3 is TGTGCCAGCTCACTCCGACTAGACACAGATACGCAGTATTTT.

This chain links TRBV15 with TRBJ2-7; D perhaps matches TRBD1 (6 bases). The CDR3 length is 14 residues. CDR1 and CDR2 (germline): LNHNV, YYDKDF (reference sequence). V shed 2 bases and J shed 5 bases, with 13 bases lying between them. The CDR3 loop is CATSRIPRGHEQYF. The CDR3 DNA is TGTGCCACCAGCAGAATACCCAGGGGTCACGAGCAGTACTTC. Full variable domain (outside the CDR3, taken from reference TRBV15 and TRBJ2-7): DAMVIQNPRYQVTQFGKPVTLSCSQTLNHNVMYWYQQKSSQAPKLLFHYYDKDFNNEADTPDNFQSRRPNTSFCFLDIRSPGLGDTAMYLCATSRIPRGHEQYFGPGTRLTVT.

This clonotype was seen more than once but under ten times. CDR3 nucleotide sequence: TGTGCCAGCAGTTCGAGTTGGGACAGGGGAGATACGCAGTATTTT. It codes for CASSSSWDRGDTQYF. The chain employs TRBV6-1 and TRBJ2-3; TRBD1 matches at 10 bases. Germline V gene sequence: CDR1 MNHNS, CDR2 SASEGT. The CDR3 length is 15 residues. V lost 5 bases and J lost 5; bases outside the gene matches: 7.

The chain links TRBV6-2 or TRBV6-3 to TRBJ2-7, with 7 bases matching TRBD1. Germline lookup yields CDR1 MNHEY and CDR2 SVGEGT. This CDR3 has 11 residues. Trimming took 5 bases from V and 12 from J; bases not matched to a gene: 7. The CDR3 reads CASSLGQASYF. The CDR3 region has the DNA TGTGCCAGCAGTCTTGGACAGGCGTCGTACTTC.

This clonotype was seen ten or more times. J is TRBJ2-1 and V is TRBV11-2, with D possibly TRBD1 on 6 matching bases. The CDR3 contains 14 residues. V was pared by 4 bases and J by 6 bases, with 13 bases between. The germline V gene has CDR1 SGHAT and CDR2 FQNNGV. Written as DNA, the CDR3 is TGTGCCAGCAGCTCACAGGGCACATTCAATGAGCAGTTCTTC. It codes for CASSSQGTFNEQFF.

This clonotype was found many times. The genes are TRBV11-2 and TRBJ2-3; no clear D gene. The CDR3 spans 13 residues. Trimming took off 5 bases at V and 7 bases at J, with 13 bases between the two ends. Germline assignment: CDR1 SGHAT and CDR2 FQNNGV. As DNA, the CDR3 is TGTGCCAGCAGCCAGGTTTCTCCAAATACGCAGTATTTT. Amino acids: CASSQVSPNTQYF.

This chain joins TRBV20-1 and TRBJ2-5, with 9 bases lining up with TRBD2. Germline V gene lookup returns CDR1 DFQATT and CDR2 SNEGSKA (reference sequence). CDR3 size: 17 residues. Trimming cost V 5 bases and J 0 bases; bases outside gene matches: 13. As DNA, the CDR3 is TGCAGTGCTTTTAGCGGGGGAACGACCCGGTACCAAGAGACCCAGTACTTC. Protein product: CSAFSGGTTRYQETQYF.

This clonotype was seen a handful of times. The chain combines TRBV24-1 with TRBJ2-2; D not certain. Trimming pared 3 bases from V and 0 bases from J, leaving 10 bases between. Germline V lookup: CDR1 KGHDR, CDR2 SFDVKD. This CDR3 is 16 amino acids long. The CDR3 here is CATSDLDDANTGELFF. DNA of the CDR3: TGTGCCACCAGTGATCTAGACGACGCGAACACCGGGGAGCTGTTTTTT.

As concerns this clonotype: Just one base apart from a much larger clone, this may be a read error. This chain links TRBV9 with TRBJ2-5; D tentatively fits TRBD1 or TRBD2 (7 bases each). The CDR3 consists of 15 residues. Per germline, CDR1 SGDLS and CDR2 YYNGEE. Here the CDR3 DNA reads TGTGCCAGCAGCGCAGAAGGCAGGGGGGGAGAGACCCCGTACTTC. Translating gives CASSAEGRGGETPYF. Combining the CDR3 with reference TRBV9 and TRBJ2-5 gives the whole variable domain DSGVTQTPKHLITATGQRVTLRCSPRSGDLSVYWYQQSLDQGLQFLIQYYNGEERAKGNILERFSAQQFPDLHSELNLSSLELGDSALYFCASSAEGRGGETPYFGPGTRLLVL.

The sample holds a few counts of this clonotype. The V call is TRBV5-5, the J call TRBJ1-5, with D possibly matching TRBD1 (5 bases). Germline V gene lookup returns CDR1 SGHKS and CDR2 YYEKEE (reference sequence). Trimming removed 1 base at V and 7 bases at J, with 12 bases between. CDR3 length: 14 residues. CDR3 sequence reads: CASSLLGEYQPQHF. The CDR3 DNA sequence: TGTGCCAGCAGCTTGTTAGGGGAATACCAGCCCCAGCATTTT.

Concerning this clonotype: One base away lies a much larger clone, so this may be a sequencing read error. The chain has TRBV3-1 and TRBJ2-5; 9 bases map to TRBD2. The CDR3 has 14 amino acids. Germline loops: CDR1 LGHDT, CDR2 YNNKEL (reference sequence). CDR3 sequence: CVSSQAGGGETQYF. CDR3 sequence (DNA): TGTGTCAGCAGCCAAGCGGGAGGTGGGGAGACCCAGTACTTC.

This CDR3 is CSARRASGPGDTQYF. CDR3 sequence (DNA): TGCAGTGCTAGAAGGGCTAGCGGACCAGGGGATACGCAGTATTTT. This chain connects TRBV20-1 to TRBJ2-3, with 7 positions matching TRBD2. The CDR3 is 15 residues long. CDR1 DFQATT and CDR2 SNEGSKA come from the germline V gene (reference sequence). V gave up 2 bases and J gave up 6 bases; unmatched junction bases: 11.

In its sample, this clonotype ranks as medium-sized (0.01 to 0.1%). V usage is TRBV5-1 and J usage is TRBJ2-2; a weak D match, TRBD1 (6 bases). This CDR3 is built from 15 residues. Per germline, CDR1 SGHRS and CDR2 YFSETQ. V was shortened by 2 bases and J by 1 base, with 9 bases between the two germline ends. The chain's CDR3 is CASSFGTLNTGELFF. The CDR3 nucleotides are TGCGCCAGCAGCTTCGGGACACTGAACACCGGGGAGCTGTTTTTT.

This clonotype was observed many times. The chain recombines TRBV7-3 with TRBJ2-2; 8 bases match TRBD1. The ends lost 5 bases at V and 1 base at J; junction bases unmatched: 6. CDR1 SGHTA and CDR2 FQGTGA come from the germline V gene. The CDR3 length is 16 residues. In DNA, the CDR3 is TGTGCCAGCAGCCCTCCGGGACAGGAGAACACCGGGGAGCTGTTTTTT. Amino acids: CASSPPGQENTGELFF.

The chain couples TRBV19 to TRBJ1-2; possibly TRBD1 for D (6 bases). Germline values: CDR1 LNHDA, CDR2 SQIVND (reference sequence). V was shortened by 3 bases and J by 8 bases, with 10 bases between the two germline ends. This CDR3 has 12 residues. Here the CDR3 reads CASSMSGGGYTF. CDR3 bases: TGTGCCAGTAGTATGAGCGGGGGCGGCTACACCTTC. Using reference TRBV19 and TRBJ1-2 for the parts outside the CDR3, the full variable domain is DGGITQSPKYLFRKEGQNVTLSCEQNLNHDAMYWYRQDPGQGLRLIYYSQIVNDFQKGDIAEGYSVSREKKESFPLTVTSAQKNPTAFYLCASSMSGGGYTFGSGTRLTVV.

This clonotype was recorded a few times. J is TRBJ2-1 and V is TRBV7-2, with D possibly matching TRBD2 (6 bases). This CDR3 spans 13 amino acids. Between the trimmed V and J ends, which lost 3 bases and 14 bases, there was a span of 17 bases. Germline CDR1 reads SGHTA; CDR2 reads FQGNSA. CDR3 sequence reads: CASSFGTSPGEFF. CDR3 DNA sequence: TGTGCCAGCAGCTTTGGCACCTCCCCGGGGGAGTTCTTC.

In regard to this clonotype: The junction and the germline gene differ at one end; a read error may be behind it. The J gene is TRBJ1-5, the V gene TRBV19; D not resolved. CDR1 is LNHDA, CDR2 SQIVND, per germline (reference sequence). The CDR3 is 12 amino acids. CDR3 bases: TGTGCCAGCAGTATTTGGGATCAGCCCCAGCATTTT. This codes for CASSIWDQPQHF.